Reported below is one T cell receptor (beta chain). This entry is derived from a study of shared clonotypes between healthy human individuals. Sequencing used immunoSEQ multiplex PCR; TCRdb keeps in-frame clones, though not all of them. The sample lists about 2.5 million clones, about 90% seen once, with approximately 0.4% in the top ten. This TCR derives from a man in his late teens or twenties in good health. Some clones in this sample may be carry-over from other donors' samples. The sample taken for sequencing was naive CD4+ T cells from PBMCs. Subset noted: CD45RA+ positively selected.

The CDR3 reads CASSQGGNNEQFF. The CDR3, as DNA: TGTGCCAGCAGCCAAGGCGGGAACAATGAGCAGTTCTTC. This chain links TRBV7-9 with TRBJ2-1; possibly TRBD2 for D (6 bases). The CDR3 contains 13 residues. Germline CDR1 reads SEHNR; CDR2 reads FQNEAQ (reference sequence). The V end lost 5 bases, the J end lost 5 bases, and 10 bases lay between the germline ends.